The entry below gives a single T cell receptor (beta chain) sequence along with its context. What it binds is not known. These data originate in a study of radiotherapy plus CTLA-4 blockade in lung cancer. On the study more broadly: The study recorded objective responses in around a sixth of patients and disease control in 31%.

Findings and caveats of the study: TCR clones from tumors expanded in blood after radiotherapy plus ipilimumab. Response, reportedly, was best predicted by interferon-beta along with early blood T cell clone dynamics.

With ipilimumab providing CTLA-4 blockade, focal radiation was administered to patients who had chemo-refractory metastatic non-small-cell lung cancer. TCRdb keeps only in-frame clones here, not all; method: immunoSEQ multiplex PCR. The sample includes nearly 15,000 clones, about 70% of them seen just once. The source is a human donor with non-small cell lung cancer whose response to radiotherapy plus ipilimumab could not be evaluated. Here the sequenced sample was peripheral blood, taken from a patient treated with radiotherapy plus ipilimumab.

In DNA form, the CDR3 reads TGTGCCAGCAGCCAACAGACAGGGGGAGGAGAGACCCAGTACTTC. Protein product: CASSQQTGGGETQYF. J is TRBJ2-5 and V is TRBV4-2; 9 positions match TRBD1. This CDR3 has 15 residues. The germline gives CDR1 LGHNA, CDR2 YNFKEQ. Trimming took 2 bases from V and 4 from J; bases not matched to a gene: 5.